This TCR beta chain was sequenced during a study of blood T cells in healthy people across ages. Study-level results: CMV infection status of these donors was not known.

Points on this clonotype: Its antigen is unknown.

It was with a sample-barcoded 5' primer and a J-beta primer mix that a second PCR of about 7 to 12 cycles was run. Carrying 12 random nucleotides, a template-switch adaptor labeled each individual cDNA molecule. TCRdb itself ran the 5' RACE reads through MiXCR, one entry per CDR3 protein. The table has about 1,400,000 distinct CDR3 sequences, around 59% seen once. V was clipped by 7 bases and J by 1 base; unmatched bases: 13. The CDR3 totals 18 residues. Germline CDR1 reads MDHEN; CDR2 reads SYDVKM. The chain joins TRBV28 to TRBJ2-3, with 11 bases that match TRBD2. This receptor was obtained from a man aged 18-30 years in good health. Sequencing used blood. As DNA, the CDR3 is TGTGCCAGCACCCCCGCACTAGCGGGGGACCCCCGCACAGATACGCAGTATTTT. Residues: CASTPALAGDPRTDTQYF. Combining the CDR3 with reference TRBV28 and TRBJ2-3 gives the whole variable domain DVKVTQSSRYLVKRTGEKVFLECVQDMDHENMFWYRQDPGLGLRLIYFSYDVKMKEKGDIPEGYSVSREKKERFSLILESASTNQTSMYLCASTPALAGDPRTDTQYFGPGTRLTVL.